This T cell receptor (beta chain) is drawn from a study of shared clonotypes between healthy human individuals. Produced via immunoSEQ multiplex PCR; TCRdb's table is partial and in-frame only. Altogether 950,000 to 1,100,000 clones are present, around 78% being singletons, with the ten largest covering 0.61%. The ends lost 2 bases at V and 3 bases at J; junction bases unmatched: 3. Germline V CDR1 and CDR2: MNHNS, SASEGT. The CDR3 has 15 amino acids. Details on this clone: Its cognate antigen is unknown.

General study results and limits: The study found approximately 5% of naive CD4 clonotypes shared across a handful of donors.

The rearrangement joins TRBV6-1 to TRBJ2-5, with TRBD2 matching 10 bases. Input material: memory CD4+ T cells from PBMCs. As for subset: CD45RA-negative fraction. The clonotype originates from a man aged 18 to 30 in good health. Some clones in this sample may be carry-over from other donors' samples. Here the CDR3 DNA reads TGTGCCAGCAGTGAATGGAGCGGGAGGGAAGAGACCCAGTACTTC. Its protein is CASSEWSGREETQYF.